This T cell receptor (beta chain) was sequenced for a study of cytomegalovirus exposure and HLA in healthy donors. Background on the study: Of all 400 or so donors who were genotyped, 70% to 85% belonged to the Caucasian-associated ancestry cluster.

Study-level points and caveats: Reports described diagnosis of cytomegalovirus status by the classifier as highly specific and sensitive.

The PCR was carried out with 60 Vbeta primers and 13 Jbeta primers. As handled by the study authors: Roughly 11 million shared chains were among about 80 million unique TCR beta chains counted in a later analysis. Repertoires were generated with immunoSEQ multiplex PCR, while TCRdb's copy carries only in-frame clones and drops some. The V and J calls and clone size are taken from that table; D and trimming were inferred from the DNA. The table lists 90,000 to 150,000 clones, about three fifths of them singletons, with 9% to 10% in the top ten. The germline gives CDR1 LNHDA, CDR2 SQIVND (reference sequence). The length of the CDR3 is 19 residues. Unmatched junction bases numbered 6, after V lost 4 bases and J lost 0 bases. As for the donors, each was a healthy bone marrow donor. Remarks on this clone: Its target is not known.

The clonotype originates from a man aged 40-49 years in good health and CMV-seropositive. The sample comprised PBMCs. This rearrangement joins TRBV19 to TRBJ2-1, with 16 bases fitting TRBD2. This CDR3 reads CASSRTGLAGGGSYNEQFF. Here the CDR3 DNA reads TGTGCCAGTAGTAGGACGGGACTAGCGGGAGGGGGCTCCTACAATGAGCAGTTCTTC.